The source of this T cell receptor (beta chain) is a study of CD4 and CD8 cells across lung adenocarcinoma regions. TCRdb ran MiXCR on the PCR reads and lists one entry per CDR3 protein. The table shows tens of thousands of distinct CDR3 sequences, with roughly half occurring only once. In its sample, this clonotype was seen many times. Donors had localized lung adenocarcinoma, a non-small cell lung cancer. Germline V gene lookup returns CDR1 SGHRS and CDR2 YFSETQ. Trimming shortened V by 4 bases and J by 0 bases, and 20 bases separated the two germline ends. This CDR3 has 17 amino acids. The chain carries TRBV5-1 and TRBJ2-7; D is possibly TRBD1 or TRBD2 (5 bases each). The origin of this receptor is a male donor with lung adenocarcinoma. The CD4 and CD8 labels of this study may be unreliable. Sequenced material: CD4+ T cells from the center of a lung tumor. In DNA, the CDR3 is TGCGCCAGCAGCCCCCTCGGAGGCAGGGCGATCTCCTACGAGCAGTACTTC. Translated: CASSPLGGRAISYEQYF. Drawing the rest from reference TRBV5-1 and TRBJ2-7, the complete variable domain is KAGVTQTPRYLIKTRGQQVTLSCSPISGHRSVSWYQQTPGQGLQFLFEYFSETQRNKGNFPGRFSGRQFSNSRSEMNVSTLELGDSALYLCASSPLGGRAISYEQYFGPGTRLTVT.